The clone carrying this T cell receptor (beta chain) was seen a handful of times. Its antigen is not known. Template switching by 5'RACE produced TCR cDNA, adding a universal primer site and UMIs. TCRdb called the 5' RACE reads again in MiXCR, with one record for every CDR3 protein. This table has 120,000 or so distinct CDR3 sequences, approximately 14% appearing once. Germline CDR1 reads SGHTA; CDR2 reads FQGNSA. The CDR3 runs 16 residues. Trimming removed 3 bases from V and 0 bases from J, with 15 bases in between. This sample is part of a study of T cells after yellow fever vaccination. Findings and limits, study-wide: Abundant clonotypes from the bulk population could contaminate FACS-sorted repertoires. Few clonotypes appeared in both CD4 and CD8 compartments. Subsequent to the booster, the majority of primary-vaccination clones reappeared (96% CD4, approximately 85% CD8).

Sequenced here: CD8+ T cells sorted from PBMCs, sampled 5 days after the yellow fever booster vaccination. This clonotype originated in a man in his late teens or twenties who received the YFV17D yellow fever vaccine. V is TRBV7-2 and J is TRBJ2-7; D possibly matches TRBD1 or TRBD2 (5 bases each). The CDR3 nucleotides are TGTGCCAGCAGCTTGTATGGGACGGAGAGCTCCTACGAGCAGTACGTC. This translates into CASSLYGTESSYEQYV.